These 10 T cell receptor beta chains were all obtained from the same sample, sequenced in a study of blood T cells in healthy people across ages. With a J-beta primer mix and a sample-barcoded 5' primer, a second PCR ran about 6 to 11 cycles. TCRdb used MiXCR to reprocess the 5' RACE reads, holding one entry per CDR3 protein. The sample includes some 1.5 million distinct CDR3 sequences, approximately 42% seen only once; the top ten take roughly 3.7%. The specimen was blood. All receptors derive from a woman in her late teens or twenties in good health.

This clonotype has just one count. The V call is TRBV20-1, the J call TRBJ2-1; 8 bases are shared with TRBD2. The V and J ends lost 3 bases and 3 bases, in that order; junction bases with no gene match: 16. The CDR3 sequence is 18 residues long. Germline CDR1 is DFQATT and CDR2 is SNEGSKA (reference sequence). The CDR3 nucleotides read TGCAGTGCTAGCTCTTTTCTAATTCGCGGGGGGATCTACAATGAGCAGTTCTTC. Translating it yields CSASSFLIRGGIYNEQFF.

The chain combines TRBV6-2 or TRBV6-3 with TRBJ1-4, with D unclear. Trimming removed 6 bases from V and 1 base from J, with 9 bases in between. The CDR3 sequence is 14 residues long. Germline CDR1 is MNHEY and CDR2 is SVGEGT. The CDR3 reads CASSPLITNEKLFF. In DNA form, the CDR3 reads TGTGCCAGCAGCCCCTTGATAACTAATGAAAAACTGTTTTTT.

This clonotype was picked up a small number of times. This chain uses TRBV12-3 or TRBV12-4 with TRBJ2-7; 13 nucleotides agree with TRBD2. V lost 2 bases to trimming and J lost 2 bases; unmatched junction nucleotides: 3. The CDR3 totals 16 residues. The CDR3 region has the DNA TGTGCCAGCAGTTTAAGACTAGCGGGGGGAACCTACGAGCAGTACTTC. This encodes CASSLRLAGGTYEQYF.

Note on this clonotype: Sequence at one end of the junction differs from germline and may be a read error. This rearrangement joins TRBV20-1 to TRBJ2-6; D is tentatively TRBD1 or TRBD2 (5 bases each). The length of the CDR3 is 15 residues. Germline CDR1 DFQATT, CDR2 SNEGSKA (reference sequence). The CDR3 is CSARGVKLEANVLTF. CDR3 DNA sequence: TGCAGTGCCAGAGGGGTAAAGTTGGAGGCCAACGTCCTGACTTTC.

The chain couples TRBV7-9 to TRBJ2-5; TRBD2 matches 7 bases. This CDR3 is built from 13 residues. Germline V gives CDR1 SEHNR, CDR2 FQNEAQ (reference sequence). V lost 7 bases to trimming and J lost 5 bases; unmatched junction nucleotides: 7. CDR3 DNA: TGTGCCAGCACCAGGACTAGTCTGGAGACCCAGTACTTC. It translates to CASTRTSLETQYF.

This clonotype appeared a few times. V usage is TRBV29-1 and J usage is TRBJ2-6; 7 bases agree with TRBD1. Per germline, CDR1 SQVTM and CDR2 ANQGSEA. With V trimmed by 3 bases and J by 4 bases, 3 bases remained unmatched. There are 14 residues in the CDR3. The DNA for the CDR3 is TGCAGCGTTGAGACAGGGACGGGGGCCAACGTCCTGACTTTC. Translated: CSVETGTGANVLTF.

This chain connects TRBV7-2 to TRBJ2-5, with 7 bases aligning to TRBD1. V was pared by 5 bases and J by 0 bases, with 9 bases of the junction left unmatched. Germline loops: CDR1 SGHTA, CDR2 FQGNSA. The CDR3 has 16 residues. The CDR3 coding sequence is TGTGCCAGCAGCCGCGCCGCACAGGGGTACCAAGAGACCCAGTACTTC. Translation: CASSRAAQGYQETQYF.

A few counts support this clonotype. V gene TRBV28 combines with J gene TRBJ2-7, with 7 bases that match TRBD2. The CDR3 totals 15 residues. Germline loops: CDR1 MDHEN, CDR2 SYDVKM. J gave up 0 bases and V 3 bases, and 5 bases lay outside the gene matches. The CDR3 sequence: CASSFLAASSYEQYF. The CDR3 nucleotides are TGTGCCAGCAGTTTCCTAGCGGCTAGCTCCTACGAGCAGTACTTC. Using reference TRBV28 and TRBJ2-7 for the parts outside the CDR3, the full variable domain is DVKVTQSSRYLVKRTGEKVFLECVQDMDHENMFWYRQDPGLGLRLIYFSYDVKMKEKGDIPEGYSVSREKKERFSLILESASTNQTSMYLCASSFLAASSYEQYFGPGTRLTVT.

The V gene is TRBV20-1, the J gene TRBJ1-5; possible D gene TRBD1, 5 bases. CDR1 is DFQATT and CDR2 is SNEGSKA in the germline V gene (reference sequence). V was pared by 0 bases and J by 4 bases, with 10 bases between. CDR3 length equals 14 residues. CDR3: CSARDGGSNQPQHF. In DNA, the CDR3 is TGCAGTGCTAGAGATGGGGGATCTAATCAGCCCCAGCATTTT.

The chain has TRBV2 and TRBJ2-1; 10 nucleotides agree with TRBD2. J gave up 9 bases and V 0 bases, and 11 bases lay outside the gene matches. The CDR3 length is 17 residues. Germline V gene data show CDR1 as SNHLY and CDR2 as FYNNEI. The DNA of the CDR3 is TGTGCCAGCAGTGAAGCGCGGCTAGCGGGAGTCGGGACTGAGCAGTTCTTC. Translating gives CASSEARLAGVGTEQFF. The full variable domain, completed using reference TRBV2 and TRBJ2-1, is EPEVTQTPSHQVTQMGQEVILRCVPISNHLYFYWYRQILGQKVEFLVSFYNNEISEKSEIFDDQFSVERPDGSNFTLKIRSTKLEDSAMYFCASSEARLAGVGTEQFFGPGTRLTVL.